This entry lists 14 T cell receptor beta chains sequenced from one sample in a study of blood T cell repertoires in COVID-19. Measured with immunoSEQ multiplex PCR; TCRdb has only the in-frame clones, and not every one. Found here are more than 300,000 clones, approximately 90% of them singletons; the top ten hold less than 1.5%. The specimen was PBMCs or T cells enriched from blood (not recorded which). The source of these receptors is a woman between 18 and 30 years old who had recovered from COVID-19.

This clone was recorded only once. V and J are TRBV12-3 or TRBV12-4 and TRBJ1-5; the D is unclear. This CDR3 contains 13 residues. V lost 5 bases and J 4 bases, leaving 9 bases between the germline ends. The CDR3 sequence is CASSLTVNQPQHF. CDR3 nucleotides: TGTGCCAGCAGTCTTACAGTGAATCAGCCCCAGCATTTT.

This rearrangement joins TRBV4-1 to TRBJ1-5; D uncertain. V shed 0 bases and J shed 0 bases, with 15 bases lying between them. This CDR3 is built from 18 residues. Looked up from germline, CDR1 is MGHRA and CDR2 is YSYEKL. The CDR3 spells CASSQDLLRSNSNQPQHF. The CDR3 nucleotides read TGCGCCAGCAGCCAAGATCTCCTCAGGTCGAATAGCAATCAGCCCCAGCATTTT.

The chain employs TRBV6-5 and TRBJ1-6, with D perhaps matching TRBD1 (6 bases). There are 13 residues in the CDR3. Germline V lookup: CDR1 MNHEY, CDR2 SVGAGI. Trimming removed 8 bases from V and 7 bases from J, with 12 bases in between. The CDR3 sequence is CASHRQVNSPLHF. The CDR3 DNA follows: TGTGCCAGCCATCGACAGGTCAATTCACCCCTCCACTTT.

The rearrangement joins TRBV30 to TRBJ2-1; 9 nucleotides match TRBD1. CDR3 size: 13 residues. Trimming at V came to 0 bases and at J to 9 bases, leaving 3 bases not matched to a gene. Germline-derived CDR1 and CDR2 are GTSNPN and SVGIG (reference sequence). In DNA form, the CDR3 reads TGTGCCTGGAGTGTACAGGGGGCGCGTGAGCAGTTCTTC. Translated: CAWSVQGAREQFF.

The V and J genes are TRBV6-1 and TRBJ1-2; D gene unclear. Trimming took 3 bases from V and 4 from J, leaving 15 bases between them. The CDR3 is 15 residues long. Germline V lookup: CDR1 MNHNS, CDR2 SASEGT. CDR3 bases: TGTGCCAGCAGTGATCTGGCAGAATTCTTCTATGGCTACACCTTC. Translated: CASSDLAEFFYGYTF.

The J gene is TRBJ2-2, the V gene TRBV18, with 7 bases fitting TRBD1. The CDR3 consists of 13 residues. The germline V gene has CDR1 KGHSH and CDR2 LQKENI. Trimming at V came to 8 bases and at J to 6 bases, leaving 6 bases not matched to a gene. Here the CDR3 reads CASARQGAGELFF. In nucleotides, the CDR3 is TGTGCCAGCGCCCGACAGGGTGCCGGGGAGCTGTTTTTT.

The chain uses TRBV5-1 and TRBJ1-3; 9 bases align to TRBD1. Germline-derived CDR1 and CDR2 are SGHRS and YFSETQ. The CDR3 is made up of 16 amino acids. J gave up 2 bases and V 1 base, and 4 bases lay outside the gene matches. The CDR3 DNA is TGCGCCAGCAGCTTGACCGGGACAGGGACTGGAAACACCATATATTTT. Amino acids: CASSLTGTGTGNTIYF.

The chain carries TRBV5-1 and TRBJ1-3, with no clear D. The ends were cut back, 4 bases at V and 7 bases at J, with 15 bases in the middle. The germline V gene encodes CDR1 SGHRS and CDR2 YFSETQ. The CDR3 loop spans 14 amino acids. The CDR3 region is CASSTLGGGNTIYF. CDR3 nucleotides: TGCGCCAGCAGCACCCTCGGAGGAGGGAACACCATATATTTT.

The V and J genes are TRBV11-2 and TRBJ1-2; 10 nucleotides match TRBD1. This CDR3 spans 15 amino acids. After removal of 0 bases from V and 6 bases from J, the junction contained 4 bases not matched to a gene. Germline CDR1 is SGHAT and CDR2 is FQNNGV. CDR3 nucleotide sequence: TGTGCCAGCAGCTTAGATCGGGACAGGGGAAATGGCTACACCTTC. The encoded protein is CASSLDRDRGNGYTF.

The CDR3 loop is CASSTGASGYEQYF. In DNA form, the CDR3 reads TGTGCCAGTAGTACCGGTGCATCGGGCTACGAGCAGTACTTC. This chain joins TRBV19 and TRBJ2-7; no reliable D call. Trimming shortened V by 4 bases and J by 3 bases, and 13 bases separated the two germline ends. CDR3 size: 14 residues. Per the germline V gene, CDR1 is LNHDA and CDR2 is SQIVND (reference sequence).

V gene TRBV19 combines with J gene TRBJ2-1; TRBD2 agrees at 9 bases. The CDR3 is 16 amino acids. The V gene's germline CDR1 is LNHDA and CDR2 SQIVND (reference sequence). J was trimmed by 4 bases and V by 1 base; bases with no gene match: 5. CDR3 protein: CASSIARTSVYNEQFF. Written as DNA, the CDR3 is TGTGCCAGTAGTATAGCTAGGACTAGCGTTTACAATGAGCAGTTCTTC.

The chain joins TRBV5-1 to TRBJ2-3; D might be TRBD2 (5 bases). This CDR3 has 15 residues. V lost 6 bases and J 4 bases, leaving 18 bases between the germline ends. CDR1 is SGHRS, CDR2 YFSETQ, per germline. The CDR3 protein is CASKGAAAAADTQYF. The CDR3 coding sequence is TGCGCCAGCAAGGGAGCTGCTGCGGCGGCAGATACGCAGTATTTT.

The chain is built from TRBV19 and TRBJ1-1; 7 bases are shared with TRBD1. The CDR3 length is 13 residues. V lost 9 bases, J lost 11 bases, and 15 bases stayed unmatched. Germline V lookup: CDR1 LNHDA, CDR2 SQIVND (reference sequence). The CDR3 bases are TGTGCCAGCCCCGGCCCCAGACAGGGCTCGGCTTTCTTT. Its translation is CASPGPRQGSAFF.

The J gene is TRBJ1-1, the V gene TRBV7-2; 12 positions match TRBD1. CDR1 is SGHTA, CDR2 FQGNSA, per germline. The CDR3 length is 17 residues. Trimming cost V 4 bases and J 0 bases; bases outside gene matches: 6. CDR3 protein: CASSWDRGQAMNTEAFF. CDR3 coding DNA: TGTGCCAGCAGCTGGGACAGGGGGCAGGCAATGAACACTGAAGCTTTCTTT.